Shown below are 26 T cell receptor beta chains from a single sample sequenced in a study of identical twins (dated by TCRdb to the mid-2010s). Library construction relied on 5' RACE. TCRdb records Illumina HiSeq 2000 as the sequencer. Using fastp at Q25 and MiXCR, TCRdb reprocessed the public reads and kept productive beta chains. Each record represents a unique CDR3 protein, reported with the most common genes and DNA among its rows. The sample has approximately 210,000 distinct CDR3 sequences on record, 6.5% of them singletons. Of the sample, about 14% is held by the ten largest clones. These data also featured in a second study, about T cells expressing NK-cell markers.

Sequencing used CD8+ T cells sorted from blood. The source of these receptors is a woman aged 18-35 years in good health.

J is TRBJ1-1 and V is TRBV10-3; D is unclear. The CDR3 is 13 residues long. CDR1 and CDR2 from the germline V gene are ENHRY and SYGVKD. V lost 3 bases and J lost 7, with 12 bases in between. In nucleotides, the CDR3 is TGTGCCATCAGTGACCTTACTCGCGTTGAAGCTTTCTTT. This translates into CAISDLTRVEAFF.

A few counts support this clonotype. The gene calls are TRBV9 and TRBJ1-1; TRBD1 is a possible D gene (5 bases). Germline CDR1 reads SGDLS; CDR2 reads YYNGEE. This CDR3 has 14 amino acids. Between the trimmed V and J ends, which lost 0 bases and 4 bases, there was a span of 10 bases. The CDR3 here is CASSVEGGATEAFF. DNA of the CDR3: TGTGCCAGCAGCGTAGAGGGTGGGGCCACTGAAGCTTTCTTT. Drawing the rest from reference TRBV9 and TRBJ1-1, the complete variable domain is DSGVTQTPKHLITATGQRVTLRCSPRSGDLSVYWYQQSLDQGLQFLIQYYNGEERAKGNILERFSAQQFPDLHSELNLSSLELGDSALYFCASSVEGGATEAFFGQGTRLTVV.

This clonotype appeared many times. This chain connects TRBV16 to TRBJ2-1; D unclear. Germline assignment: CDR1 KGHSY and CDR2 FQNENV. The CDR3 has 15 residues. The germline V and J ends were trimmed by 0 bases and 7 bases, with 13 bases remaining between them. Written as DNA, the CDR3 is TGTGCCAGCAGCCAATCGATGCTCGGGTGGAATGAGCAGTTCTTC. Amino acids: CASSQSMLGWNEQFF.

Only a few counts were recorded for this clonotype. The rearrangement uses TRBV6-2 or TRBV6-3 and TRBJ1-1; possibly TRBD1 for D (5 bases). Trimming pared 0 bases from V and 0 bases from J, leaving 14 bases between. Germline-derived CDR1 and CDR2 are MNHEY and SVGEGT. The CDR3 loop spans 17 amino acids. The CDR3 sequence: CASSYSTGPVMNTEAFF. In nucleotides, the CDR3 is TGTGCCAGCAGTTACTCGACGGGGCCCGTCATGAACACTGAAGCTTTCTTT.

This clonotype was seen a handful of times. CDR3 amino acids: CASSQIIYEQYF. CDR3 nucleotides: TGTGCCAGCAGCCAAATCATTTACGAGCAGTACTTC. The chain is built from TRBV6-2 or TRBV6-3 and TRBJ2-7; D uncertain. Germline V gene sequence: CDR1 MNHEY, CDR2 SVGEGT. V lost 6 bases to trimming and J lost 4 bases, with 10 bases between them. The CDR3 loop spans 12 amino acids.

The rearrangement joins TRBV4-3 to TRBJ2-2, with no clear D. Trimming stripped 4 bases from V and 6 bases from J, with 9 bases between. CDR3 length: 13 amino acids. The germline gives CDR1 LGHNA, CDR2 YSLEER. The DNA of the CDR3 is TGCGCCAGCAGCCCAGGATATTCCGGGGAGCTGTTTTTT. It translates to CASSPGYSGELFF.

The V and J genes are TRBV20-1 and TRBJ1-1; D is possibly TRBD1 (5 bases). The length of the CDR3 is 13 residues. V lost 7 bases and J 4 bases, leaving 16 bases between the germline ends. Germline V gene data show CDR1 as DFQATT and CDR2 as SNEGSKA (reference sequence). CDR3 sequence: CSVRGGVVTEAFF. The DNA for the CDR3 is TGCAGTGTACGCGGGGGTGTCGTCACTGAAGCTTTCTTT.

This clonotype has just a few counts. The chain combines TRBV7-9 with TRBJ2-7; either TRBD1 or TRBD2 may supply D (5 bases each). Germline V gene lookup returns CDR1 SEHNR and CDR2 FQNEAQ (reference sequence). CDR3 size: 15 residues. V was clipped by 5 bases and J by 6 bases, with 20 bases between them. CDR3: CASSLPRGRGVEQYF. The DNA of the CDR3 is TGTGCCAGCAGCCTCCCCCGAGGGAGAGGGGTCGAGCAGTACTTC.

There are many counts of this clonotype. The chain joins TRBV7-9 to TRBJ2-7, with D unclear. Germline loops: CDR1 SEHNR, CDR2 FQNEAQ (reference sequence). This CDR3 comprises 12 residues. V was pared by 5 bases and J by 4 bases, with 9 bases between. The CDR3, as DNA: TGTGCCAGCAGCCGACTCGTATACGAGCAGTACTTC. This sequence encodes CASSRLVYEQYF.

This clonotype has a handful of counts. The chain has TRBV7-9 and TRBJ2-2; TRBD1 matches at 7 bases. V shed 2 bases, J shed 2 bases, and the junction held 5 bases outside the gene matches. The CDR3 extends over 16 amino acids. CDR1 SEHNR and CDR2 FQNEAQ come from the germline V gene (reference sequence). The CDR3 DNA reads as TGTGCCAGCAGCTTAAGCAGGGGGTCAAACACCGGGGAGCTGTTTTTT. Encoded protein: CASSLSRGSNTGELFF.

In its sample, this clonotype was seen a few times. The gene calls are TRBV13 and TRBJ2-7; D remains ambiguous. The CDR3 extends over 15 amino acids. Trimming removed 5 bases at V and 3 bases at J, with 17 bases between. The germline V gene has CDR1 PRHDT and CDR2 FYEKMQ (reference sequence). CDR3 protein: CASSRQGKGLYEQYF. In nucleotides, the CDR3 is TGTGCCAGCAGCAGACAAGGGAAGGGCCTCTACGAGCAGTACTTC.

The rearrangement joins TRBV10-3 to TRBJ2-7; 9 bases fit TRBD1. V dropped 8 bases and J dropped 4; count of bases not matched to a gene: 6. Per the germline V gene, CDR1 is ENHRY and CDR2 is SYGVKD. This CDR3 contains 13 residues. The CDR3 nucleotides read TGTGCCATCGGCGGGACAGGGTTTTACGAGCAGTACTTC. Translating it yields CAIGGTGFYEQYF.

The chain recombines TRBV20-1 with TRBJ2-3, with a tentative D call TRBD1 (6 bases). The germline V and J ends were trimmed by 0 bases and 5 bases, with 12 bases remaining between them. The CDR3 extends over 14 amino acids. CDR1 and CDR2 from the germline V gene are DFQATT and SNEGSKA (reference sequence). The CDR3 sequence: CSARDPWGQDTQYF. The DNA of the CDR3 is TGCAGTGCTAGAGATCCCTGGGGGCAAGATACGCAGTATTTT.

This clonotype was observed at least ten times. This chain joins TRBV6-2 or TRBV6-3 and TRBJ2-7, with 8 bases identical to TRBD1. Germline V gives CDR1 MNHEY, CDR2 SVGEGT. The CDR3 is 15 amino acids. Trimming at V came to 2 bases and at J to 4 bases, leaving 7 bases not matched to a gene. CDR3 amino acids: CASSYIPGGRYEQYF. In DNA, the CDR3 is TGTGCCAGCAGTTACATTCCAGGGGGCAGATACGAGCAGTACTTC.

In this sample, this clonotype turned up a few times. CDR3 nucleotides: TGTGCCAGCTCACCCCCAGCGGGAGGACCCGAGCAGTACTTC. Its protein product is CASSPPAGGPEQYF. This chain uses TRBV18 with TRBJ2-7; 9 nucleotides match TRBD2. This CDR3 contains 14 residues. Germline CDR1 and CDR2: KGHSH and LQKENI. After removal of 3 bases from V and 6 bases from J, the junction contained 6 bases not matched to a gene. Combining the CDR3 with reference TRBV18 and TRBJ2-7 gives the whole variable domain NAGVMQNPRHLVRRRGQEARLRCSPMKGHSHVYWYRQLPEEGLKFMVYLQKENIIDESGMPKERFSAEFPKEGPSILRIQQVVRGDSAAYFCASSPPAGGPEQYFGPGTRLTVT.

This clonotype was counted at least ten times. The rearrangement uses TRBV18 and TRBJ2-1, with D hard to call. Germline assignment: CDR1 KGHSH and CDR2 LQKENI. V was cut by 3 bases and J by 5 bases, with 5 bases left in between. The CDR3 length is 12 residues. The CDR3 region has the DNA TGTGCCAGCTCACCGCAAAACAATGAGCAGTTCTTC. Encoded protein: CASSPQNNEQFF.

CDR3 coding DNA: TGTGCCAGCAGCGGGTGGGACAGTAGTTTCTATGGCTACACCTTC. Residues: CASSGWDSSFYGYTF. The rearrangement links TRBV7-2 to TRBJ1-2, with 7 bases aligning to TRBD1. The junction had 10 bases not matched to a gene; V was cut back by 5 bases and J by 4 bases. Germline loops: CDR1 SGHTA, CDR2 FQGNSA. This CDR3 contains 15 residues.

Only a few counts were recorded for this clonotype. Here the CDR3 reads CASSFRRREQYF. In DNA form, the CDR3 reads TGTGCCAGCAGCTTCCGTCGGCGGGAGCAGTACTTC. The chain uses TRBV7-9 and TRBJ2-7; D remains unclear. V shed 3 bases and J shed 7 bases, with 10 bases lying between them. CDR3 length: 12 residues. The germline gives CDR1 SEHNR, CDR2 FQNEAQ (reference sequence).

This clonotype has only a few counts. The V and J genes are TRBV27 and TRBJ2-7, with D unclear. The ends were cut back, 2 bases at V and 3 bases at J, with 8 bases in the middle. Germline V gene lookup returns CDR1 MNHEY and CDR2 SMNVEV (reference sequence). The CDR3 is 13 residues long. The CDR3 nucleotides are TGTGCCAGCAGTTTAAGTGTCGACTACGAGCAGTACTTC. Its translation is CASSLSVDYEQYF.

This clonotype occurred many times. The chain uses TRBV4-3 and TRBJ2-5; the D gene is possibly TRBD2 (6 bases). The CDR3 is made up of 13 amino acids. Per the germline V gene, CDR1 is LGHNA and CDR2 is YSLEER. The V end lost 1 base, the J end lost 3 bases, and 6 bases lay between the germline ends. DNA of the CDR3: TGCGCCAGCAGCCAAGGCGGGAAAGAGACCCAGTACTTC. Its protein is CASSQGGKETQYF.

V gene TRBV12-5 combines with J gene TRBJ2-7; no firm D call. Germline CDR1 LGHNT, CDR2 FRNRAP. V was shortened by 7 bases and J by 4 bases, with 8 bases between the two germline ends. This CDR3 is built from 11 residues. DNA for the CDR3: TGTGCTAGTGCTCGTTATTACGAGCAGTACTTC. Amino acid sequence: CASARYYEQYF.

The J gene is TRBJ2-1, the V gene TRBV9; 9 nucleotides line up with TRBD2. CDR1 and CDR2 (germline): SGDLS, YYNGEE. V dropped 0 bases and J dropped 7; count of bases not matched to a gene: 5. The CDR3 has 15 residues. The CDR3 sequence: CASSVAAGGINEQFF. DNA of the CDR3: TGTGCCAGCAGCGTAGCAGCGGGAGGAATAAATGAGCAGTTCTTC.

This clonotype was seen only a few times. The V call is TRBV5-1, the J call TRBJ2-7; no clear D gene. V shed 8 bases and J shed 3 bases, with 6 bases lying between them. CDR1 SGHRS and CDR2 YFSETQ come from the germline V gene. The length of the CDR3 is 10 residues. The chain's CDR3 is CARGNYEQYF. The DNA of the CDR3 is TGCGCCAGGGGAAACTACGAGCAGTACTTC.

This clonotype came up a few times. This rearrangement joins TRBV10-3 to TRBJ2-3; tentatively, D is TRBD2 (6 bases). CDR1 is ENHRY and CDR2 is SYGVKD in the germline V gene. The CDR3 sequence is 15 residues long. Trimming took 10 bases from V and 4 from J, leaving 21 bases between them. The CDR3 coding sequence is TGTGCCACCACTGGAGGGCCTCAAGTTGCAGATACGCAGTATTTT. This gives the protein CATTGGPQVADTQYF.

This clonotype was detected only a few times. The chain has TRBV7-2 and TRBJ2-7; D gene unclear. There are 16 residues in the CDR3. Trimming took 1 base from V and 6 from J, leaving 19 bases between them. Germline V gene data show CDR1 as SGHTA and CDR2 as FQGNSA. CDR3 loop: CASSLGLQSSQFEQYF. The CDR3 DNA is TGTGCCAGCAGCTTAGGCCTTCAGAGCTCCCAATTCGAGCAGTACTTC.

The sample holds many counts of this clonotype. CDR3 protein: CASSVDKTNTGELFF. CDR3 nucleotides: TGTGCCAGCAGCGTAGACAAGACGAACACCGGGGAGCTGTTTTTT. The chain carries TRBV9 and TRBJ2-2; no reliable D call. The V gene's germline CDR1 is SGDLS and CDR2 YYNGEE. V shed 0 bases and J shed 0 bases, with 6 bases lying between them. The CDR3 extends over 15 amino acids.